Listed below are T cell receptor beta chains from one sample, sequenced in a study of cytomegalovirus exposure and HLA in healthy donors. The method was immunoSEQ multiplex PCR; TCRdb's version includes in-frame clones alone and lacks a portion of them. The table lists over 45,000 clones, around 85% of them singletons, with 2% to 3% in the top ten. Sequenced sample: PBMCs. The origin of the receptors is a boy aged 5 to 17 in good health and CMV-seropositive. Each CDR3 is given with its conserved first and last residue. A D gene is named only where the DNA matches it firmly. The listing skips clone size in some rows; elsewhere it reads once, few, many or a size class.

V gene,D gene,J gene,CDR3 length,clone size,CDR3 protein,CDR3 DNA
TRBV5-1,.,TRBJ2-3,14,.,CASSLVVGTDTQYF,TGCGCCAGCAGCTTGGTAGTAGGCACAGATACGCAGTATTTT
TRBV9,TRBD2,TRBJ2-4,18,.,CASSPRGGPELAKNIQYF,TGTGCCAGCAGCCCCCGCGGGGGGCCGGAGCTAGCCAAAAACATTCAGTACTTC
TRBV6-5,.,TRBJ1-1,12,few,CASGSGYTEAFF,TGTGCCAGCGGATCAGGGTATACTGAAGCTTTCTTT
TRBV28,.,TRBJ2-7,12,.,CASSLSVLEQYF,TGTGCCAGCAGTTTATCGGTCCTCGAGCAGTACTTC
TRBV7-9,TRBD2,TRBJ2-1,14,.,CASSSSGGDNEQFF,TGTGCCAGCAGCTCTAGCGGGGGGGACAATGAGCAGTTCTTC
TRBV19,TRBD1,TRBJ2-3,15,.,CASSLGQGSPYGQYF,TGTGCCAGCTCACTCGGACAGGGGTCCCCTTACGGTCAGTATTTT
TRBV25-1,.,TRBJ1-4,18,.,CASSDHVNSPATNEKLFF,TGTGCCAGCAGTGACCATGTCAATTCTCCGGCAACTAATGAAAAACTGTTTTTT
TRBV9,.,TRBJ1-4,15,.,CASSEEGRTNEKLFF,TGTGCCAGCAGCGAAGAGGGGAGGACTAATGAAAAACTGTTTTTT
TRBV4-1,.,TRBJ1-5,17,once,CASSQLPSGYSNQPQHF,TGCGCCAGCAGCCAACTCCCCTCGGGGTATAGCAATCAGCCCCAGCATTTT
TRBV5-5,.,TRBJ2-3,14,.,CASSGTGNGDTQYF,TGTGCCAGCAGCGGAACAGGGAATGGCGATACGCAGTATTTT
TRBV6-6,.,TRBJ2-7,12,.,CASTEGAYEQYF,TGTGCCAGCACGGAGGGCGCCTACGAGCAGTACTTC
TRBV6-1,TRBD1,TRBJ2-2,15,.,CASRAGTGGSGELFF,TGTGCCAGCAGGGCCGGGACAGGGGGCTCCGGGGAGCTGTTTTTT
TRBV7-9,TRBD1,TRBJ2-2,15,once,CASLLLDRGHGELFF,TGTGCCAGCTTGCTCCTCGACAGGGGTCACGGGGAGCTGTTTTTT
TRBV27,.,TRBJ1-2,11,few,CATLREDGYTF,TGTGCCACCCTTAGGGAGGATGGCTACACCTTC
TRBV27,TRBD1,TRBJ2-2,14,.,CATRTGYDTGELFF,TGTGCCACCCGGACAGGGTATGACACCGGGGAGCTGTTTTTT
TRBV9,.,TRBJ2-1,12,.,CASSQLNNEQFF,TGTGCCAGCAGCCAACTTAACAATGAGCAGTTCTTC
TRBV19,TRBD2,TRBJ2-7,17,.,CASSRDASGGGSYEQYF,TGTGCCAGTAGCCGAGACGCTAGCGGGGGGGGGAGCTACGAGCAGTACTTC